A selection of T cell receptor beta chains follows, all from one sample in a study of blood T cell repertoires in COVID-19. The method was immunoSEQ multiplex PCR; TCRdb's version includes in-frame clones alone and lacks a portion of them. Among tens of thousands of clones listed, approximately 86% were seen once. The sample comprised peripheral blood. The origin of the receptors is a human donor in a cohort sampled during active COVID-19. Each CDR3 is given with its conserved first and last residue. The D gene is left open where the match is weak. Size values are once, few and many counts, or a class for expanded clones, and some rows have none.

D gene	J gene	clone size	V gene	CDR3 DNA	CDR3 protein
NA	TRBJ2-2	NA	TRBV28	TGTGCCAGCACCATCCGCGGCAGGAGGGCCGGGGAGCTGTTTTTT	CASTIRGRRAGELFF
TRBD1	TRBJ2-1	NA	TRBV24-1	TGTGCCACCAGTGGGGTGGGCGGGACAGGGACCAATGAGCAGTTCTTC	CATSGVGGTGTNEQFF
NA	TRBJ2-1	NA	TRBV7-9	TGTGCCAGCAGCTTAATCAGTTGGAGCTCCTACAATGAGCAGTTCTTC	CASSLISWSSYNEQFF
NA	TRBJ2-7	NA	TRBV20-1	TGCAGTGCTAGTAGGCCTAGCCGGCCCTACGAGCAGTACTTC	CSASRPSRPYEQYF
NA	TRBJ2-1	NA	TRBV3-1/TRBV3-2	TGTGCCAGCAGCCAAGATCGTTTTGGGGCTAACAATGAGCAGTTCTTC	CASSQDRFGANNEQFF
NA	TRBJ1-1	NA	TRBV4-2	TGTGCCAGCCGACCGGGACAGAACACTGAAGCTTTCTTT	CASRPGQNTEAFF
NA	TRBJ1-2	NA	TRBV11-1	TGTGCCAGCAGCTTTACTGACTTGGGTGGCTACACCTTC	CASSFTDLGGYTF
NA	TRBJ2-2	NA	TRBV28	TGTGCCAGCAGTTTGCCGGGGGTCACCGGGGAGCTGTTTTTT	CASSLPGVTGELFF
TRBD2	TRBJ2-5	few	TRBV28	TGTGCCAGCAGTTTAAGCGTTGAGGTGACTAGCGGGAGTGGTGAGACCCAGTACTTC	CASSLSVEVTSGSGETQYF
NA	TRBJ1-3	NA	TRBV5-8	TGTGCCAGCAGCTTTCGGGGGGGCACTGGAAACACCATATATTTT	CASSFRGGTGNTIYF
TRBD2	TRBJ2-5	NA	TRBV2	TGTGCCAGCAGTGCATTTAGCGGGCAGGGAGAGACCCAGTACTTC	CASSAFSGQGETQYF
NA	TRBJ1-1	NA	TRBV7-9	TGTGCCAGCAGCCTGACGGGGGGGAACACTGAAGCTTTCTTT	CASSLTGGNTEAFF
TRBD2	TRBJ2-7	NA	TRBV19	TGTGCCAGTAGTCCTTCGACGGGAGGCTCCTACGAGCAGTACTTC	CASSPSTGGSYEQYF
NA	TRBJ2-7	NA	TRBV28	TGTGCCAGCAGAATGGGGGGGCACGAGCAGTACTTC	CASRMGGHEQYF
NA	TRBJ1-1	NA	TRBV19	TGTGCCAGTAGTCCGCCCGGACAGTTTAACACTGAAGCTTTCTTT	CASSPPGQFNTEAFF
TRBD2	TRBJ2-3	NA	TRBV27	TGTGCCAGCAGTGCCCGGACTAGCGGGAGGTTATCAGATACGCAGTATTTT	CASSARTSGRLSDTQYF
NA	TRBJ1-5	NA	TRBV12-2	TGTGCAAGTCGCTACCTGGGGGGGCATCAGCCCCAGCATTTT	CASRYLGGHQPQHF
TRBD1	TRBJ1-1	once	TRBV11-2	TGTGCCAGCAGCTTCGGGACAGGGGGCGAAGCTTTCTTT	CASSFGTGGEAFF
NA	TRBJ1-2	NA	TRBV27	TGTGCCAGCAGTTTTTTGGGGGGAAGTGGCTACACCTTC	CASSFLGGSGYTF
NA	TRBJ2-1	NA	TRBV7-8	TGTGCCAGCAGCTTAGCGGGGGGCAATGAGCAGTTCTTC	CASSLAGGNEQFF
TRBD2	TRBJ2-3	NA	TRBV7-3	TGTGCCAGCAGCTTAAAACCGGGACTAACCCGACCGTCAGATACGCAGTATTTT	CASSLKPGLTRPSDTQYF
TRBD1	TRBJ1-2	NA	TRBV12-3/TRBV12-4	TGTGCCAGCAGCTACCGACAGGGCTATGGCTACACCTTC	CASSYRQGYGYTF
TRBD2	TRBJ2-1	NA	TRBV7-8	TGTGCCAGCAGCCTCGGGTTAGCGGGAGAGCAGTTCTTC	CASSLGLAGEQFF
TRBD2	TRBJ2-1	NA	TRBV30	TGTGCCTGGAGTGATAAACTAGCGGGGGGCTCCGTCCGAGGTGAGCAGTTCTTC	CAWSDKLAGGSVRGEQFF
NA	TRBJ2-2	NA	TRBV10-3	TGTGCCATTACGGGGGACCCTCTTACCGGGGAGCTGTTTTTT	CAITGDPLTGELFF
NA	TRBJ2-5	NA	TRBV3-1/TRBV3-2	TGTGCCAGCAGCCAAGTGGCGGGACAGACAATGGAAGAGACCCAGTACTTC	CASSQVAGQTMEETQYF
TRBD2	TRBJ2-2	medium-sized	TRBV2	TGTGCCAGCACGTGGACTAGCGGGATCTCGAACACCGGGGAGCTGTTTTTT	CASTWTSGISNTGELFF
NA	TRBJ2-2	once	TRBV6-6	TGTGCCAGCACTTTAACAGGGACCGGGGAGCTGTTTTTT	CASTLTGTGELFF
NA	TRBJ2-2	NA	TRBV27	TGTGCCAGCAGTTTAACCTCACAGGGCACCGGGGAGCTGTTTTTT	CASSLTSQGTGELFF
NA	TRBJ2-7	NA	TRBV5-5	TGTGCCAGCAGCTCAAATCCTCAGGGCTACGAGCAGTACTTC	CASSSNPQGYEQYF
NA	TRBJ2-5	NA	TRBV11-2	TGTGCCAGCAGCATTGGACAGAGCGAGACCCAGTACTTC	CASSIGQSETQYF
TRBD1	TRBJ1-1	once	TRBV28	TGTGCCAGCACCCCCGGACAGGGGGACACTGAAGCTTTCTTT	CASTPGQGDTEAFF
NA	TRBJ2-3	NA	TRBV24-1	TGTGCCACCAGTGATCAACCTACCCAAGATACGCAGTATTTT	CATSDQPTQDTQYF
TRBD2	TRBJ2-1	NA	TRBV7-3	TGTGCCAGCAGCGTAGGGACTAACTACAATGAGCAGTTCTTC	CASSVGTNYNEQFF
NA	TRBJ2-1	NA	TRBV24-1	TGTGCCACCGCGGAATTCAATGAGCAGTTCTTC	CATAEFNEQFF
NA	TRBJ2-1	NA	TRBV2	TGTGCCAGCAGTGGAGGGCTTATTACAGGGTCCTACAATGAGCAGTTCTTC	CASSGGLITGSYNEQFF
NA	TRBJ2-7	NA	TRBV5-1	TGCGCCAGCAGGCGGGGACAGCCTTTGACCTCCTACGAGCAGTACTTC	CASRRGQPLTSYEQYF
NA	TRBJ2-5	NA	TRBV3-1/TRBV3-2	TGTGCCAGCAGCCAGGATCCCAGGGGTGAGGAGACCCAGTACTTC	CASSQDPRGEETQYF
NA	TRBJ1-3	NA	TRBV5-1	TGCGCCAGCAGATCAGGGTCTGGAAACACCATATATTTT	CASRSGSGNTIYF
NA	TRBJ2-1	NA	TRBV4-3	TGCGCCAGCAGCCGCGGGGGCGCTGAGTATGAGCAGTTCTTC	CASSRGGAEYEQFF
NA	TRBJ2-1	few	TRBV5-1	TGCGCCAGCAGTGAGGGCGGATCCCGTAACAATGAGCAGTTCTTC	CASSEGGSRNNEQFF
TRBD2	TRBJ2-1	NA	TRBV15	TGTGCCACCTCATTAGCGGGGGGCATGAGTGAGCAGTTCTTC	CATSLAGGMSEQFF
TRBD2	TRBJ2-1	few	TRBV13	TGTGCCAGCAGCCCACCGGGACTAGGGGACGGTGAGCAGTTCTTC	CASSPPGLGDGEQFF
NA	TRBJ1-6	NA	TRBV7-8	TGTGCCAGCAGCTTAGCGCGGGGGCCCCTCGGCTATTCACCCCTCCACTTT	CASSLARGPLGYSPLHF